This entry describes one TCR beta chain. Its antigen is unknown. The data were obtained in a study of blood T cells in healthy people across ages. Study as a whole: In model experiments, template switching was able to capture about one barcoded beta molecule for every two T cells that were present. General study points: A greater number of naive CD4+ cells and higher diversity distinguished long-lived donors from aged donors.

Trimming at V came to 5 bases and at J to 3 bases, leaving 5 bases not matched to a gene. This CDR3 comprises 14 residues. CDR1 and CDR2 (germline): ENHRY, SYGVKD. A sample-barcoded 5' primer and a J-beta primer mix were used in a second PCR of roughly 7 to 12 cycles. TCRdb analysed the 5' RACE reads with MiXCR anew, one entry per CDR3 protein. Here the sample spans more than 1,400,000 distinct CDR3 sequences, approximately 40% being singletons. Source material: blood. The receptor was isolated from a young woman in good health. This chain links TRBV10-3 with TRBJ2-7, with 9 bases fitting TRBD2. CDR3 DNA sequence: TGTGCCATCAGTCCTAGCGGGACGGACTACGAGCAGTACTTC. Translated: CAISPSGTDYEQYF.